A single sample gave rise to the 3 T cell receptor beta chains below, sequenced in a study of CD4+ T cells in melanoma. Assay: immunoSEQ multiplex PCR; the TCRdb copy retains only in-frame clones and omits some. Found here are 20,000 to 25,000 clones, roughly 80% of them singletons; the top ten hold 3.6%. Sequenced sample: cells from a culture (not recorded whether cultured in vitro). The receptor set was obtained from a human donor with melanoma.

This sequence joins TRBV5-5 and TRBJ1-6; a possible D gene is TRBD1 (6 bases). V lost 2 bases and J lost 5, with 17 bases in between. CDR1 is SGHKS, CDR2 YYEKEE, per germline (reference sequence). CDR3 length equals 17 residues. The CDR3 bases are TGTGCCAGCAGCTTCAGTATCGGGGGCGATGATAATTCACCCCTCCACTTT. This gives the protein CASSFSIGGDDNSPLHF.

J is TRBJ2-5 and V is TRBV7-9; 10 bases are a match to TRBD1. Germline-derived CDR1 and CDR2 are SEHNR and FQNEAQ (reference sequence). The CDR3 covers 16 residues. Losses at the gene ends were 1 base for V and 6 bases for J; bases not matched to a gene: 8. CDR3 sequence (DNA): TGTGCCAGCAGCTTAGAGGGACAGGGGTCGGCTAAGACCCAGTACTTC. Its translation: CASSLEGQGSAKTQYF.

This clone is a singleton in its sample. CDR3 in amino acids: CASSSTGANQPQHF. The DNA of the CDR3 is TGTGCCAGCAGCTCGACAGGGGCCAATCAGCCCCAGCATTTT. The rearrangement links TRBV7-8 to TRBJ1-5; 8 nucleotides line up with TRBD1. V gave up 4 bases and J gave up 3 bases; unmatched junction bases: 2. Germline CDR1 is SGHVS and CDR2 is FQNEAQ. The CDR3 consists of 14 residues. The full variable domain, its missing parts supplied by reference TRBV7-8 and TRBJ1-5, is GAGVSQSPRYKVAKRGQDVALRCDPISGHVSLFWYQQALGQGPEFLTYFQNEAQLDKSGLPSDRFFAERPEGSVSTLKIQRTQQEDSAVYLCASSSTGANQPQHFGDGTRLSIL.